The subject of this entry is one TCR beta chain. Its antigen is not identified. With 2 bases removed from V and 3 bases from J, the gap between germline ends came to 6 bases. There are 13 residues in the CDR3. Germline-derived CDR1 and CDR2 are SGHTS and YDEGEE. TCRdb keeps only in-frame clones here, not all; method: immunoSEQ multiplex PCR. The sample lists about 120,000 clones; roughly 84% were seen once. This sample is part of a study of T cell responses to AZD1222 COVID-19 vaccine. Study conclusions and caveats: Donors were largely white British and mainly female; clonal diversity was possibly underestimated. Seropositive at baseline were only six AZD1222 recipients. Spike-specific TCR depth and breadth grew after two AZD1222 doses. Repertoires were sampled only after the peak T cell response.

The rearrangement joins TRBV5-8 to TRBJ1-5; no firm D call. Sequencing used peripheral blood, obtained on day 0 of AZD1222 vaccination. This sequence originates from an adult in good health. CDR3 coding DNA: TGTGCCAGCAGCTTAAATTACAATCAGCCCCAGCATTTT. It yields the protein CASSLNYNQPQHF.